Included here is one T cell receptor (beta chain) sequence, with context. The sample originates from a study of blood T cell repertoires in COVID-19. About the study: Spain, Italy and the United States supplied samples that represented acute and convalescent COVID-19. T cells, B-cell-depleted T cells, or PBMCs supplied cDNA or gDNA.

In the authors' methods: Reference gene primer amplification gave estimated nucleated cell counts. Only in-frame clones appear in the TCRdb table, and some are missing; sequencing was by immunoSEQ multiplex PCR. V and J calls and clone size are as listed in that table; D and trimming were resolved from the DNA. The sample yields about 42,000 clones, about 86% seen once. CDR1 is LGHNA and CDR2 is YSLEER in the germline V gene. The V and J ends lost 0 bases and 10 bases respectively, with 10 bases between them. The CDR3 is made up of 13 amino acids. The specimen was peripheral blood. The sequence was collected from a man aged 65 to 79 with acute or convalescent COVID-19. The chain employs TRBV4-3 and TRBJ1-5; weak D call: TRBD1 (6 bases). The CDR3 sequence: CASSQEGDTPQHF. The CDR3 DNA follows: TGCGCCAGCAGCCAAGAAGGGGACACCCCCCAGCATTTT.